The following is a T cell receptor delta chain sequence with its context. The antigen remains unidentified. The junction departs from the called germline gene at one end, perhaps through a read error. Sequences come from RNA converted to cDNA by reverse transcription. CDR3 amplicons came from multiplex PCR with pooled V-gene forward and constant-region reverse primers. TCRdb ran CATT on the multiplex PCR reads. Of 54,000 or so delta-chain clones in the sample, about 16% were seen once. After alphabeta T cell depletion, CD3+ Vdelta1+ Vdelta2- thymocytes were sorted. The data are from a study of Vδ1+ human thymocytes. Whole-study results and caveats: Bulk data may be misread because of unexpected Vdelta2 sequences. Unlike peripheral blood Vdelta1+ controls, thymic delta-chain sequences included 15% to 20% Vdelta2 and few Vdelta3. Thymic TRG and TRD repertoires appeared highly polyclonal.

This CDR3 comprises 21 residues. CDR1 is TSWWSYY, CDR2 QGS, per germline. The J gene is TRDJ1, the V gene TRDV1, with 11 bases identical to TRDD3. The receptor comes from a boy under three years old who had congenital heart surgery. The sample comprised Vdelta1+ gamma-delta thymocytes from the thymus. Subset indicated: FACS-sorted CD3+ TCRalphabeta- TCRVdelta1+ TCRVdelta2- thymocytes. This chain's CDR3 is CALGDAYSDVLGDSPTDKLIF. In nucleotides, the CDR3 is TGTGCCCTTGGGGACGCGTATTCTGACGTACTGGGGGATAGCCCCACCGATAAGCTCATCTTT.